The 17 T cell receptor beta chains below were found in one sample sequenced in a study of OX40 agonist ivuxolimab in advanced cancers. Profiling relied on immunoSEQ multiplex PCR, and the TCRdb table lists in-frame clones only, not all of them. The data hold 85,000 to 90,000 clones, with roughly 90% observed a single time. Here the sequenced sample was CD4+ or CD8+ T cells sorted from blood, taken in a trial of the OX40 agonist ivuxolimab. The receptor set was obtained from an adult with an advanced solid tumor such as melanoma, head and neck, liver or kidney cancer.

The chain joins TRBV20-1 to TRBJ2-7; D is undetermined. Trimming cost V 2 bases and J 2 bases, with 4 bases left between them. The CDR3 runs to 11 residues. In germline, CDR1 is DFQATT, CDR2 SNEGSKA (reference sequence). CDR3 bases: TGCAGTGCTAGAACAGCCTACGAGCAGTACTTC. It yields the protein CSARTAYEQYF.

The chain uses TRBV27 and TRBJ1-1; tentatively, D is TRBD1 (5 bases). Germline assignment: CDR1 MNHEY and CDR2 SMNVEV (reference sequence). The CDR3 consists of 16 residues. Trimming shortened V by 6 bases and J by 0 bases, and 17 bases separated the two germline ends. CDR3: CASRVGPSVMNTEAFF. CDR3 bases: TGTGCCAGCAGAGTGGGACCGTCCGTTATGAACACTGAAGCTTTCTTT.

CDR3 bases: TGTGCCAGCAGCTTAGGGGTCGGGGGGACAACCAACTATGGCTACACCTTC. Protein: CASSLGVGGTTNYGYTF. The gene calls are TRBV7-9 and TRBJ1-2; weak D call: TRBD1 (6 bases). V lost 1 base to trimming and J lost 2 bases, with 17 bases between them. The CDR3 contains 17 residues. CDR1 is SEHNR and CDR2 is FQNEAQ in the germline V gene (reference sequence).

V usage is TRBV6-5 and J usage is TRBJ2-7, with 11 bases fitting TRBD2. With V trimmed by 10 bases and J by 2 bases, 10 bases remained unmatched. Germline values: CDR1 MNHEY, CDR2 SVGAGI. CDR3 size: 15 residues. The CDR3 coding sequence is TGTGCCACCACTATACTAGCGGGAGCCGCCTACGAGCAGTACTTC. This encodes CATTILAGAAYEQYF.

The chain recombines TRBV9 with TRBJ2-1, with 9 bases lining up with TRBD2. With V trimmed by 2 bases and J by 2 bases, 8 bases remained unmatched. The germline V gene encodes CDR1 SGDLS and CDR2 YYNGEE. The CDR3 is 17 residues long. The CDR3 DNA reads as TGTGCCAGCAGCGTTAGGACGGGACTAGCACCCTACAATGAGCAGTTCTTC. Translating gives CASSVRTGLAPYNEQFF.

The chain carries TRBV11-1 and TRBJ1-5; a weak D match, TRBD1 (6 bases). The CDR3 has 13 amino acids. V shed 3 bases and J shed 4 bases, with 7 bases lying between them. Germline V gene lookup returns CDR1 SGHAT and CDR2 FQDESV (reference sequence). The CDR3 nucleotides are TGTGCCAGCAGCTTGGGGGCTAATCAGCCCCAGCATTTT. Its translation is CASSLGANQPQHF. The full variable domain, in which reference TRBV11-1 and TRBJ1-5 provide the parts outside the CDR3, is EAEVAQSPRYKITEKSQAVAFWCDPISGHATLYWYRQILGQGPELLVQFQDESVVDDSQLPKDRFSAERLKGVDSTLKIQPAELGDSAMYLCASSLGANQPQHFGDGTRLSIL.

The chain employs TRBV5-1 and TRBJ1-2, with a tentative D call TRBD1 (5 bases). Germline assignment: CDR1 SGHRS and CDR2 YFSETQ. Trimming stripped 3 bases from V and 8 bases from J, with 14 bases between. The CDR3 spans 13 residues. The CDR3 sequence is CASSWGTDPGYTF. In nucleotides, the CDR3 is TGCGCCAGCAGCTGGGGGACGGACCCCGGCTACACCTTC.

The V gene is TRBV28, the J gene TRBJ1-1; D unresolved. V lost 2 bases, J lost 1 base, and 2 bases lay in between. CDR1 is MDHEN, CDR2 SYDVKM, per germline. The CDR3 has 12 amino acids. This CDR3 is CASSLQNTEAFF. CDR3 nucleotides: TGTGCCAGCAGTTTACAGAACACTGAAGCTTTCTTT.

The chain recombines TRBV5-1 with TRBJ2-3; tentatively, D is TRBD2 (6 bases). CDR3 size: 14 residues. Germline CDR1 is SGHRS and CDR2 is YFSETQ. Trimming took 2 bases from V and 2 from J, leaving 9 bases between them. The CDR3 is CASSFGGVTDTQYF. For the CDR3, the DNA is TGCGCCAGCAGCTTTGGCGGGGTCACAGATACGCAGTATTTT. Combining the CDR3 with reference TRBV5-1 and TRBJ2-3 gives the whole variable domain KAGVTQTPRYLIKTRGQQVTLSCSPISGHRSVSWYQQTPGQGLQFLFEYFSETQRNKGNFPGRFSGRQFSNSRSEMNVSTLELGDSALYLCASSFGGVTDTQYFGPGTRLTVL.

CDR3 sequence: CASSFAQNTGELFF. CDR3 nucleotide sequence: TGTGCCAGCAGCTTTGCTCAGAACACCGGGGAGCTGTTTTTT. The chain combines TRBV7-2 with TRBJ2-2; D gene uncertain. Germline CDR1 and CDR2: SGHTA and FQGNSA. Trimming stripped 3 bases from V and 1 base from J, with 6 bases between. The CDR3 has 14 residues.

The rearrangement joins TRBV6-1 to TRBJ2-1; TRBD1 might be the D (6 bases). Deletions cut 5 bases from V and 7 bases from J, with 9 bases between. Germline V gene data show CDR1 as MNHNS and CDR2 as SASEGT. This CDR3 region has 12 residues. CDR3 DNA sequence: TGTGCCAGCAGTCGGACAGTTAATGAGCAGTTCTTC. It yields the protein CASSRTVNEQFF.

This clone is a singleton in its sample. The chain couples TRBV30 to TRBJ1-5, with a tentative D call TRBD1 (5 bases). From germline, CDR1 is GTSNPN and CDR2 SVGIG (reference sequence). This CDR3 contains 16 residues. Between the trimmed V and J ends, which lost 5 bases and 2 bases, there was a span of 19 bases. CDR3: CAWAHGGRGGNQPQHF. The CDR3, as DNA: TGTGCCTGGGCCCACGGGGGTAGGGGAGGCAATCAGCCCCAGCATTTT.

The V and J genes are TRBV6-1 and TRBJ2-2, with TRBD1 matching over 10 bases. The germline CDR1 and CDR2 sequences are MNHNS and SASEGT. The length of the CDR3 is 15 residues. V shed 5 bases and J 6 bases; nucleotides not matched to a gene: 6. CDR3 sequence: CASSPGQGRSGELFF. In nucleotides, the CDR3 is TGTGCCAGCAGTCCGGGACAGGGGCGGTCCGGGGAGCTGTTTTTT.

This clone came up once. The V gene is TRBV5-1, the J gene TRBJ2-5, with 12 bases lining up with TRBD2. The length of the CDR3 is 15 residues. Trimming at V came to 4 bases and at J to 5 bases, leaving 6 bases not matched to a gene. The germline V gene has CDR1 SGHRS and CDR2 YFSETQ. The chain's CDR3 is CASSRLAGERETQYF. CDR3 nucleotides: TGCGCCAGCAGCAGACTAGCGGGAGAGCGGGAGACCCAGTACTTC.

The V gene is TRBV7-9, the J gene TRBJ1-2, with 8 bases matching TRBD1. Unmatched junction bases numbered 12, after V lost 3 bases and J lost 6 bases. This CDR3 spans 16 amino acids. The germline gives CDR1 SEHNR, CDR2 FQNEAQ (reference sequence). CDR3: CASSFHRGQGSDGYTF. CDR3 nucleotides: TGTGCCAGCAGCTTTCACCGCGGACAGGGTTCGGATGGCTACACCTTC.

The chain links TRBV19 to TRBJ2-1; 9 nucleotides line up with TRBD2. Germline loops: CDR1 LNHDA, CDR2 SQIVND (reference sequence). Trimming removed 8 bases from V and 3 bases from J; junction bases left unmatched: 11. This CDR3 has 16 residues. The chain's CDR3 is CASGRSREGYYNEQFF. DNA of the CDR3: TGTGCCAGTGGAAGATCGCGGGAGGGATACTACAATGAGCAGTTCTTC.

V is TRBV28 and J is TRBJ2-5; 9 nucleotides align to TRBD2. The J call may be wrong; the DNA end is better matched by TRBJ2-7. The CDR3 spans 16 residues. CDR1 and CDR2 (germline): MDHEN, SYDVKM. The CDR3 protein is CASSTLGSGGSYEQYF. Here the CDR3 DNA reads TGTGCCAGCAGTACCCTAGGTAGCGGGGGCTCCTACGAGCAGTACTTC.